The 27 T cell receptor beta chains below were found in one sample sequenced in a study of T-cell reconstitution after alpha-beta-depleted transplantation in children. Unique molecular identifiers were incorporated into the prepared TCRbeta library. TCRdb fed the PCR reads into MiXCR, producing one record per CDR3 protein. The sample yields some 220,000 distinct CDR3 sequences, approximately 9.5% seen once. Here the sequenced sample was PBMCs from the stem cell graft donor, taken from the stem cell graft. Source of these receptors: a human donor who donated a stem cell graft to a child with acute lymphoblastic leukemia.

This clonotype was counted ten times or more. The V call is TRBV27, the J call TRBJ2-2; TRBD1 agrees at 8 bases. The V gene end was trimmed by 7 bases and the J gene end by 2 bases; junction bases not matched to a gene: 6. The CDR3 runs 15 residues. Germline V lookup: CDR1 MNHEY, CDR2 SMNVEV (reference sequence). CDR3 region: CASTSGTGNTGELFF. DNA of the CDR3: TGTGCCAGCACCTCCGGGACAGGCAACACCGGGGAGCTGTTTTTT.

This clonotype showed up many times. J is TRBJ2-5 and V is TRBV6-1, with 11 bases lining up with TRBD2. The CDR3 has 15 residues. Germline V CDR1 and CDR2: MNHNS, SASEGT. The V segment lost 4 bases and the J segment 5 bases; nucleotides outside the gene matches: 6. CDR3 coding DNA: TGTGCCAGCAGTGCCGGGACTAGCGGCTCCGAGACCCAGTACTTC. This translates into CASSAGTSGSETQYF.

This clonotype came up many times. The genes are TRBV2 and TRBJ2-2; the D is unclear. The germline gives CDR1 SNHLY, CDR2 FYNNEI. The CDR3 is made up of 14 amino acids. Trimming removed 7 bases at V and 1 base at J, with 10 bases between. The CDR3 reads CASTRTVNTGELFF. In DNA form, the CDR3 reads TGTGCCAGCACTAGGACGGTGAACACCGGGGAGCTGTTTTTT.

The chain couples TRBV19 to TRBJ2-5; TRBD2 matches at 8 bases. Looked up from germline, CDR1 is LNHDA and CDR2 is SQIVND (reference sequence). CDR3 length equals 16 residues. With 5 bases clipped from V and 5 bases from J, the junction kept 13 bases outside the gene matches. DNA of the CDR3: TGTGCCAGTAGTTGGGCGCCGGGACTAGGACGGGAGACCCAGTACTTC. Protein sequence: CASSWAPGLGRETQYF.

The V and J genes are TRBV12-3 or TRBV12-4 and TRBJ1-2; 10 bases match TRBD1. This CDR3 spans 16 amino acids. V lost 3 bases to trimming and J lost 5 bases; unmatched junction nucleotides: 9. Here the CDR3 DNA reads TGTGCCAGCAGTTTTCGCCGGGACAGGGGCTTATATGGCTACACCTTC. Amino acid sequence: CASSFRRDRGLYGYTF.

The chain links TRBV27 to TRBJ2-1; 9 bases map to TRBD2. The length of the CDR3 is 14 residues. The germline gives CDR1 MNHEY, CDR2 SMNVEV (reference sequence). V shed 7 bases and J 3 bases; nucleotides not matched to a gene: 4. The DNA of the CDR3 is TGTGCCAGCAACTTAGCGGGGGTCTACAATGAGCAGTTCTTC. It codes for CASNLAGVYNEQFF.

This clonotype was observed a handful of times. The chain carries TRBV7-2 and TRBJ1-1; D is unresolved. The ends were cut back, 10 bases at V and 1 base at J, with 13 bases in the middle. This CDR3 is 13 amino acids long. The germline V gene encodes CDR1 SGHTA and CDR2 FQGNSA. CDR3 sequence: CATLTPENTEAFF. CDR3 in DNA: TGTGCCACCCTTACACCTGAGAACACTGAAGCTTTCTTT.

CDR3 amino acids: CASSPIGGQTDTQYF. Here the CDR3 DNA reads TGTGCCAGCAGCCCCATCGGGGGGCAAACAGATACGCAGTATTTT. The chain recombines TRBV4-2 with TRBJ2-3; tentative D call: TRBD2 (7 bases). Trimming stripped 4 bases from V and 3 bases from J, with 14 bases between. The germline CDR1 and CDR2 sequences are LGHNA and YNFKEQ. This CDR3 spans 15 amino acids.

Ten or more counts support this clonotype. The genes are TRBV5-5 and TRBJ2-5, with D unclear. This CDR3 has 15 amino acids. Germline V gene lookup returns CDR1 SGHKS and CDR2 YYEKEE (reference sequence). V was pared by 0 bases and J by 5 bases, with 14 bases between. The CDR3 DNA reads as TGTGCCAGCAGCTTGGTGCCGGCGAATATGGAGACCCAGTACTTC. It is translated as CASSLVPANMETQYF.

The rearrangement links TRBV6-4 to TRBJ2-3; D call uncertain. This CDR3 contains 15 residues. Trimming left V 9 bases short and J 3 bases short, with 19 bases between. Germline CDR1 is MRHNA and CDR2 is SNTAGT. This chain's CDR3 is CARIPRAKRTDTQYF. CDR3 in DNA: TGTGCCAGGATACCTAGGGCTAAAAGGACAGATACGCAGTATTTT.

Many counts were recorded for this clonotype. The CDR3 here is CASSYRDMARDTQYF. The CDR3 nucleotides read TGCGCCAGCAGCTACCGGGACATGGCGCGGGATACGCAGTATTTT. This chain uses TRBV5-1 with TRBJ2-3; D might be TRBD1 (6 bases). CDR1 SGHRS and CDR2 YFSETQ come from the germline V gene. V shed 3 bases and J shed 6 bases, with 17 bases lying between them. The CDR3 extends over 15 amino acids.

The sample holds many counts of this clonotype. The chain links TRBV20-1 to TRBJ2-1; D tentatively reads TRBD1 or TRBD2 (5 bases each). The CDR3 has 14 residues. Trimming shortened V by 6 bases and J by 0 bases, and 12 bases separated the two germline ends. The germline V gene has CDR1 DFQATT and CDR2 SNEGSKA (reference sequence). In DNA form, the CDR3 reads TGCAGTGCCAGTTGGGGGAGCTCCTACAATGAGCAGTTCTTC. Protein sequence: CSASWGSSYNEQFF.

In its sample, this clonotype was seen many times. The chain joins TRBV7-2 to TRBJ2-2; 9 bases are a match to TRBD1. From germline, CDR1 is SGHTA and CDR2 FQGNSA. J lost 4 bases, V lost 5 bases, and 5 bases had no gene match. This CDR3 comprises 15 residues. The CDR3 reads CASSRDRVVTGELFF. CDR3 nucleotides: TGTGCCAGCAGCCGGGACAGGGTGGTCACCGGGGAGCTGTTTTTT.

The chain combines TRBV9 with TRBJ2-2; 7 positions match TRBD2. CDR1 is SGDLS, CDR2 YYNGEE, per germline. The CDR3 covers 17 residues. Unmatched junction bases numbered 12, after V lost 3 bases and J lost 4 bases. The CDR3 loop is CASSAPWGGGSTGELFF. The CDR3 bases are TGTGCCAGCAGCGCCCCATGGGGCGGGGGTAGCACCGGGGAGCTGTTTTTT.

The J gene is TRBJ2-1, the V gene TRBV14, with TRBD2 matching over 11 bases. The CDR3 length is 19 residues. Germline V gene lookup returns CDR1 SGHDN and CDR2 FVKESK. V shed 1 base and J 2 bases; nucleotides not matched to a gene: 10. The CDR3 sequence is CASSQGGRLAGFPYNEQFF. DNA of the CDR3: TGTGCCAGCAGCCAAGGAGGTAGACTAGCGGGGTTCCCCTACAATGAGCAGTTCTTC.

V is TRBV3-1 and J is TRBJ1-1; maybe TRBD1 (5 bases). The V end lost 0 bases, the J end lost 5 bases, and 10 bases lay between the germline ends. This CDR3 contains 14 residues. Germline V CDR1 and CDR2: LGHDT, YNNKEL (reference sequence). The CDR3 sequence is CASSQDPGPTEAFF. CDR3 DNA sequence: TGTGCCAGCAGCCAAGATCCAGGGCCGACTGAAGCTTTCTTT.

In this sample, this clonotype turned up a few times. The chain recombines TRBV5-1 with TRBJ2-1; TRBD2 matches at 11 bases. The V gene's germline CDR1 is SGHRS and CDR2 YFSETQ. Trimming cost V 0 bases and J 2 bases; bases outside gene matches: 10. This CDR3 comprises 19 residues. This CDR3 reads CASSLEGSGGASAYNEQFF. The CDR3 nucleotides read TGCGCCAGCAGCTTGGAGGGTAGCGGGGGGGCATCTGCCTACAATGAGCAGTTCTTC. The full variable domain, rest sourced from reference TRBV5-1 and TRBJ2-1, is KAGVTQTPRYLIKTRGQQVTLSCSPISGHRSVSWYQQTPGQGLQFLFEYFSETQRNKGNFPGRFSGRQFSNSRSEMNVSTLELGDSALYLCASSLEGSGGASAYNEQFFGPGTRLTVL.

This clonotype has at least ten counts. V usage is TRBV7-9 and J usage is TRBJ1-5, with no clear D. The length of the CDR3 is 13 residues. V lost 1 base to trimming and J lost 4 bases, with 5 bases between them. Germline CDR1 is SEHNR and CDR2 is FQNEAQ (reference sequence). The CDR3: CASSLDLNQPQHF. CDR3 DNA: TGTGCCAGCAGCTTAGATTTGAATCAGCCCCAGCATTTT.

V gene TRBV5-1 combines with J gene TRBJ1-1; TRBD1 might be the D (5 bases). Trimming cost V 4 bases and J 1 base, with 14 bases left between them. The CDR3 totals 15 residues. Germline V gives CDR1 SGHRS, CDR2 YFSETQ. The CDR3 DNA follows: TGCGCCAGCAGCCCCGGGACCCTGGGGAACACTGAAGCTTTCTTT. The encoded protein is CASSPGTLGNTEAFF.

V and J are TRBV6-1 and TRBJ2-7, with D unresolved. V dropped 6 bases and J dropped 0 bases, with 12 bases sitting between them. This CDR3 spans 14 amino acids. Germline V CDR1 and CDR2: MNHNS, SASEGT. CDR3: CASRPRTASYEQYF. The DNA of the CDR3 is TGTGCCAGCAGACCAAGGACGGCCTCCTACGAGCAGTACTTC.

There are many counts of this clonotype. CDR3 sequence reads: CASSLVLAENIQYF. The CDR3 DNA sequence: TGTGCCAGCAGCTTAGTTCTAGCGGAGAACATTCAGTACTTC. The chain employs TRBV11-2 and TRBJ2-4, with TRBD2 identical over 7 bases. J was trimmed by 7 bases and V by 1 base; bases with no gene match: 4. The CDR3 extends over 14 amino acids. Germline lookup yields CDR1 SGHAT and CDR2 FQNNGV.

This clonotype was seen a few times. The rearrangement uses TRBV25-1 and TRBJ2-7; 13 bases fit TRBD2. The CDR3 length is 16 residues. Germline V lookup: CDR1 MGHDK, CDR2 SYGVNS. Trimming at V came to 4 bases and at J to 3 bases, leaving 6 bases not matched to a gene. CDR3 amino acids: CASSGTSGGPIYEQYF. The CDR3 region has the DNA TGTGCCAGCAGTGGGACTAGCGGGGGCCCTATCTACGAGCAGTACTTC.

This clonotype was seen many times. This rearrangement joins TRBV5-1 to TRBJ2-3; no firm D call. The CDR3 runs to 12 residues. The germline CDR1 and CDR2 sequences are SGHRS and YFSETQ. Trimming left V 0 bases short and J 12 bases short, with 11 bases between. The CDR3 reads CASSLDGNPQYF. In DNA form, the CDR3 reads TGCGCCAGCAGCTTGGACGGAAACCCTCAGTATTTT.

This chain links TRBV6-5 with TRBJ2-6; D is tentatively TRBD1 or TRBD2 (5 bases each). This CDR3 contains 16 residues. Germline V CDR1 and CDR2: MNHEY, SVGAGI. V gave up 2 bases and J gave up 0 bases, with 8 bases separating them. The CDR3 DNA sequence: TGTGCCAGCAGTTACAGGGACGCCTCTGGGGCCAACGTCCTGACTTTC. Encoded protein: CASSYRDASGANVLTF.

This clonotype was detected ten times or more. The chain employs TRBV20-1 and TRBJ2-1; 7 bases fit TRBD2. The V gene's germline CDR1 is DFQATT and CDR2 SNEGSKA (reference sequence). Unmatched junction bases numbered 7, after V lost 6 bases and J lost 14 bases. This CDR3 has 10 residues. In DNA, the CDR3 is TGCAGTGCCGTAAGGACTAGGGAGTTCTTC. Translated, it gives CSAVRTREFF.

This clonotype has a handful of counts. This chain connects TRBV27 to TRBJ2-2, with D unresolved. Trimming removed 2 bases at V and 7 bases at J, with 14 bases between. Germline loops: CDR1 MNHEY, CDR2 SMNVEV (reference sequence). This CDR3 spans 15 amino acids. Here the CDR3 DNA reads TGTGCCAGCAGTTTAGTCGGCCCCTGGGACGGGGAGCTGTTTTTT. Amino acid sequence: CASSLVGPWDGELFF.

This clonotype was seen a handful of times. The chain couples TRBV4-1 to TRBJ1-2; TRBD1 is a possible D gene (5 bases). Deletions cut 1 base from V and 7 bases from J, with 16 bases between. This CDR3 is built from 15 residues. Germline CDR1 reads MGHRA; CDR2 reads YSYEKL. CDR3 protein: CASSQVLGGAGGYTF. CDR3 sequence (DNA): TGCGCCAGCAGCCAAGTACTGGGGGGAGCAGGTGGCTACACCTTC.